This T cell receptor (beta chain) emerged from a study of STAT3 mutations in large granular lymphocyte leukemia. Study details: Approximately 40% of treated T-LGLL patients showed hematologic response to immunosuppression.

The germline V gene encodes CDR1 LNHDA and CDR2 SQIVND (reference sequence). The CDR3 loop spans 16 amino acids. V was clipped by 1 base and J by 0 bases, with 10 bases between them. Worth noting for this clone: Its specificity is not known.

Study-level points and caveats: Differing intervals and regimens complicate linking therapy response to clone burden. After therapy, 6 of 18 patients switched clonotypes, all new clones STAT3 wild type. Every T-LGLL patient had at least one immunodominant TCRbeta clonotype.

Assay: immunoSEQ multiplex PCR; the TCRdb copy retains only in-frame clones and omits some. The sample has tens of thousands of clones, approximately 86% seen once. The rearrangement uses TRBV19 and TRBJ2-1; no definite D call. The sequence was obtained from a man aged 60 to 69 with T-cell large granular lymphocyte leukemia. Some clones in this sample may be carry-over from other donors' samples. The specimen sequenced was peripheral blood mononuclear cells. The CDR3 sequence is CASSIVRITSYNEQFF. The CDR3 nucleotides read TGTGCCAGTAGTATAGTCCGGATTACCTCCTACAATGAGCAGTTCTTC.